These 9 T cell receptor beta chains were all obtained from the same sample, sequenced in a study of post-analysis software for immune sequencing data. No antigen has been assigned to these receptors. Included in the TCR beta cDNA libraries were unique molecular identifiers. TCRdb processed the PCR reads anew with MiXCR; each CDR3 protein has one entry. The sample lists over 300,000 distinct CDR3 sequences, 30% to 45% occurring once. Notes on the study in general: In patients, about 5 TRBV segments were more frequent than in controls, with TRBV5-6, TRBV5-1 and TRBV20-1 among them.

Material for sequencing was blood. All receptors come from a girl between 10 and 17 years old with multiple sclerosis.

This clonotype has a handful of counts. V gene TRBV15 combines with J gene TRBJ2-1; 10 bases line up with TRBD2. J lost 7 bases, V lost 0 bases, and 6 bases had no gene match. The CDR3 totals 16 residues. Per germline, CDR1 LNHNV and CDR2 YYDKDF (reference sequence). This CDR3 is CATSRDRSGGENEQFF. CDR3 sequence (DNA): TGTGCCACCAGCAGAGATAGGAGCGGGGGGGAGAATGAGCAGTTCTTC.

The chain combines TRBV4-1 with TRBJ1-5; 7 bases line up with TRBD1. This CDR3 has 14 residues. V lost 3 bases and J lost 7; bases outside the gene matches: 6. The germline CDR1 and CDR2 sequences are MGHRA and YSYEKL. CDR3 DNA: TGCGCCAGCAGCCAGACAGGGTTCGGACAGCCCCAGCATTTT. It translates to CASSQTGFGQPQHF.

The chain combines TRBV15 with TRBJ1-5; D perhaps matches TRBD1 (6 bases). The CDR3 length is 18 residues. Between the trimmed V and J ends, which lost 0 bases and 3 bases, there was a span of 18 bases. Germline assignment: CDR1 LNHNV and CDR2 YYDKDF (reference sequence). The chain's CDR3 is CATSRDGQGRGNNQPQHF. The DNA for the CDR3 is TGTGCCACCAGCAGAGATGGCCAGGGGCGTGGGAACAATCAGCCCCAGCATTTT.

The chain couples TRBV5-1 to TRBJ2-3; D call uncertain. V was shortened by 0 bases and J by 6 bases, with 14 bases between the two germline ends. Germline CDR1 is SGHRS and CDR2 is YFSETQ. The CDR3 spans 15 residues. The CDR3 here is CASSLVARVSDTQYF. CDR3 nucleotides: TGCGCCAGCAGCTTGGTGGCACGGGTTTCGGATACGCAGTATTTT. Combining the CDR3 with reference TRBV5-1 and TRBJ2-3 gives the whole variable domain KAGVTQTPRYLIKTRGQQVTLSCSPISGHRSVSWYQQTPGQGLQFLFEYFSETQRNKGNFPGRFSGRQFSNSRSEMNVSTLELGDSALYLCASSLVARVSDTQYFGPGTRLTVL.

This clonotype was seen repeatedly, ten times or more. The chain is built from TRBV15 and TRBJ2-6; D gene unclear. The CDR3 runs 13 residues. Germline CDR1 reads LNHNV; CDR2 reads YYDKDF (reference sequence). V lost 4 bases and J lost 2, with 3 bases in between. This CDR3 reads CATSTAGANVLTF. The CDR3 region has the DNA TGTGCCACCAGCACGGCTGGGGCCAACGTCCTGACTTTC.

The chain carries TRBV6-6 and TRBJ1-4, with 9 bases identical to TRBD1. The ends lost 5 bases at V and 5 bases at J; junction bases unmatched: 12. CDR3 size: 17 residues. Germline CDR1 MNHNY, CDR2 SVGAGI (reference sequence). CDR3 protein: CASSKGQGGGSNEKLFF. The CDR3 nucleotides read TGTGCCAGCAGTAAGGGACAGGGAGGGGGTTCCAATGAAAAACTGTTTTTT.

The chain recombines TRBV10-3 with TRBJ2-7; no clear D gene. V gave up 4 bases and J gave up 2 bases, with 6 bases separating them. CDR1 ENHRY and CDR2 SYGVKD come from the germline V gene. CDR3 length: 12 amino acids. The CDR3, as DNA: TGTGCCATCAGTGGGATTACCTACGAGCAGTACTTC. Protein: CAISGITYEQYF.

The chain uses TRBV6-5 and TRBJ1-1, with 11 bases fitting TRBD1. The CDR3 sequence is 18 residues long. From germline, CDR1 is MNHEY and CDR2 SVGAGI. The ends lost 1 base at V and 7 bases at J; junction bases unmatched: 14. Written as DNA, the CDR3 is TGTGCCAGCAGTTACTGGGAACCGGGACAGGGGGGAACAGGTGAAGCTTTCTTT. As protein: CASSYWEPGQGGTGEAFF.

The CDR3 DNA is TGTGCCAGCAGCCCGTACTGGGCGGGGGGGCTCGAGACCCAGTACTTC. Residues: CASSPYWAGGLETQYF. The rearrangement joins TRBV7-2 to TRBJ2-5; 9 bases align to TRBD2. The CDR3 is 16 residues long. Trimming removed 5 bases from V and 5 bases from J; junction bases left unmatched: 12. Germline CDR1 and CDR2: SGHTA and FQGNSA.